The T cell receptor (beta chain) described here comes from a study of control samples from healthy donors and cancer patients. The table lists this clone with a few counts. J gave up 1 base and V 4 bases, and 10 bases lay outside the gene matches. The CDR3 totals 16 residues. CDR1 is MGHDK, CDR2 SYGVNS, per germline. Sequencing used immunoSEQ multiplex PCR; TCRdb keeps in-frame clones, though not all of them. The repertoire holds about 95,000 clones, with roughly 90% as singletons. Specimen: blood. This clonotype originated in a woman aged 70-85 years in good health. The chain is built from TRBV25-1 and TRBJ2-7; 7 bases agree with TRBD1. DNA for the CDR3: TGTGCCAGCAGTGGGGGAATAAACAGGGGTTCCTACGAGCAGTACTTC. Its protein is CASSGGINRGSYEQYF.